The next 28 T cell receptor beta chains were all read from a single sample in a study of T cell repertoires in cytomegalovirus infection. Each CDR3 protein gets one entry after TCRdb re-called the reads with MiXCR. Of under 150,000 distinct CDR3 sequences in the sample, 7% to 10% were seen once. The sample taken for sequencing was PBMCs. The receptors originated from a human donor in good health (CMV status not recorded). Some clones in this sample may be carry-over from other donors' samples.

This clonotype was counted ten times or more. The V call is TRBV28, the J call TRBJ1-1; 7 nucleotides match TRBD1. Germline trimming cut 7 bases from V and 5 bases from J; bases unmatched to any gene: 13. The germline CDR1 and CDR2 sequences are MDHEN and SYDVKM. The CDR3 is 15 amino acids. CDR3 sequence (DNA): TGTGCCAGCACCCCGTCGGACAGGAGGGGGACTGAAGCTTTCTTT. The encoded protein is CASTPSDRRGTEAFF.

This clonotype was picked up many times. The chain links TRBV19 to TRBJ1-1, with unresolved D. This CDR3 has 14 residues. The V and J ends lost 3 bases and 0 bases respectively, with 8 bases between them. Looked up from germline, CDR1 is LNHDA and CDR2 is SQIVND (reference sequence). CDR3 DNA: TGTGCCAGTAGTATTCGCCTCATGAACACTGAAGCTTTCTTT. Translating it yields CASSIRLMNTEAFF.

This chain connects TRBV20-1 to TRBJ1-2; 9 bases align to TRBD1. The CDR3 is made up of 14 amino acids. Germline values: CDR1 DFQATT, CDR2 SNEGSKA (reference sequence). The V segment lost 3 bases and the J segment 8 bases; nucleotides outside the gene matches: 10. The CDR3 here is CSASTGGAGEGYTF. CDR3 in DNA: TGCAGTGCTAGCACAGGGGGCGCCGGGGAAGGCTACACCTTC.

This clonotype was found many times. The gene calls are TRBV7-2 and TRBJ1-2; the D gene is possibly TRBD1 (6 bases). The V gene's germline CDR1 is SGHTA and CDR2 FQGNSA. The CDR3 sequence is 14 residues long. Trimming removed 1 base from V and 3 bases from J, with 9 bases in between. DNA for the CDR3: TGTGCCAGCAGCTTAGAACAGGGCCACTATGGCTACACCTTC. Its translation: CASSLEQGHYGYTF.

This clonotype showed up many times. The V gene is TRBV7-2, the J gene TRBJ2-3; tentative D call: TRBD2 (7 bases). Germline CDR1 SGHTA, CDR2 FQGNSA. V lost 2 bases and J 5 bases, leaving 17 bases between the germline ends. The length of the CDR3 is 16 residues. The CDR3: CASSLSAGAAGDTQYF. The CDR3 region has the DNA TGTGCCAGCAGCTTATCGGCGGGGGCCGCAGGAGATACGCAGTATTTT.

There are a few counts of this clonotype. The J gene is TRBJ1-2, the V gene TRBV11-2; tentative D call: TRBD1 (5 bases). In germline, CDR1 is SGHAT, CDR2 FQNNGV. The V end lost 0 bases, the J end lost 4 bases, and 12 bases lay between the germline ends. The CDR3 spans 15 residues. CDR3 coding DNA: TGTGCCAGCAGCTTAGATGACAGCACCCTCTATGGCTACACCTTC. Protein product: CASSLDDSTLYGYTF.

About this clonotype: A much more abundant neighbour one base away suggests this may be a read error. The V gene is TRBV5-1, the J gene TRBJ1-5; D perhaps matches TRBD1 (6 bases). CDR1 is SGHRS, CDR2 YFSETQ, per germline. This CDR3 comprises 14 residues. CDR3 region: CASSPTGPNKPQHF. The CDR3 DNA is TGCGCCAGCAGCCCGACAGGACCCAATAAGCCCCAGCATTTT.

This clonotype has at least ten counts. V gene TRBV20-1 combines with J gene TRBJ1-2; TRBD1 aligns across 9 bases. Germline CDR1 reads DFQATT; CDR2 reads SNEGSKA (reference sequence). The CDR3 covers 14 residues. V lost 5 bases, J lost 3 bases, and 7 bases stayed unmatched. This CDR3 is CSAPEQGADYGYTF. CDR3 DNA sequence: TGCAGTGCTCCCGAACAGGGGGCGGACTATGGCTACACCTTC.

The chain carries TRBV4-2 and TRBJ1-2, with D possibly TRBD1 on 6 matching bases. Trimming stripped 0 bases from V and 5 bases from J, with 13 bases between. The length of the CDR3 is 15 residues. Per germline, CDR1 LGHNA and CDR2 YNFKEQ. CDR3 sequence: CASSQDPQGFYGYTF. CDR3 nucleotide sequence: TGTGCCAGCAGCCAAGATCCACAGGGCTTTTATGGCTACACCTTC.

This clonotype has only a few counts. The chain couples TRBV20-1 to TRBJ2-7, with 7 positions matching TRBD1. This CDR3 spans 14 amino acids. The germline CDR1 and CDR2 sequences are DFQATT and SNEGSKA (reference sequence). Trimming removed 3 bases from V and 0 bases from J; junction bases left unmatched: 5. The CDR3 reads CSARRTGLSYEQYF. As DNA, the CDR3 is TGCAGTGCTAGGAGGACAGGACTCTCCTACGAGCAGTACTTC.

This clonotype occurred many times. Because the CDR3's place on the DNA is in doubt, the DNA is left out and the CDR3 is given as listed by TCRdb. This rearrangement joins TRBV6-1 to TRBJ2-7; the DNA was not used to check the table's D call, TRBD1. The CDR3 spans 15 amino acids, including both terminal residues. Germline CDR1 and CDR2: MNHNS and SASEGT. This CDR3 is CASSAAPAGAYEQYF.

The chain has TRBV10-3 and TRBJ2-1; D possibly corresponds to TRBD2 (6 bases). V gave up 6 bases and J gave up 8 bases, with 8 bases separating them. Germline loops: CDR1 ENHRY, CDR2 SYGVKD. The CDR3 is 11 amino acids. CDR3 sequence (DNA): TGTGCCATCAGGGGGGAGGATGAGCAGTTCTTC. It specifies CAIRGEDEQFF.

The chain employs TRBV28 and TRBJ1-5, with 11 bases that match TRBD1. V lost 2 bases, J lost 5 bases, and 8 bases stayed unmatched. The CDR3 consists of 17 residues. CDR1 MDHEN and CDR2 SYDVKM come from the germline V gene. Written as DNA, the CDR3 is TGTGCCAGCAGTTTACTATTCCGGGACAGGGGGGATCAGCCCCAGCATTTT. As protein: CASSLLFRDRGDQPQHF. The entire variable domain, with the rest obtained from reference TRBV28 and TRBJ1-5, is as follows: DVKVTQSSRYLVKRTGEKVFLECVQDMDHENMFWYRQDPGLGLRLIYFSYDVKMKEKGDIPEGYSVSREKKERFSLILESASTNQTSMYLCASSLLFRDRGDQPQHFGDGTRLSIL.

This clonotype was recorded at least ten times. This chain joins TRBV5-4 and TRBJ1-1; the D gene is possibly TRBD1 (6 bases). The CDR3 is 15 amino acids. The V end was cut by 0 bases, the J end by 3 bases, with 12 bases between. Germline CDR1 SGHNT, CDR2 YYREEE (reference sequence). CDR3: CASSLGGGGHTEAFF. In nucleotides, the CDR3 is TGTGCCAGCAGCTTGGGAGGAGGGGGGCACACTGAAGCTTTCTTT.

V and J are TRBV2 and TRBJ1-1; 8 positions agree with TRBD1. CDR1 and CDR2 from the germline V gene are SNHLY and FYNNEI. V shed 6 bases, J shed 10 bases, and the junction held 7 bases outside the gene matches. The CDR3 extends over 12 amino acids. In DNA form, the CDR3 reads TGTGCCAGCAGCAGCAGGGGGCGCAGAGCTTTCTTT. Amino acid sequence: CASSSRGRRAFF.

This clonotype was detected many times. The chain couples TRBV7-2 to TRBJ2-1, with 11 bases aligning to TRBD2. Trimming at V came to 0 bases and at J to 6 bases, leaving 7 bases not matched to a gene. In germline, CDR1 is SGHTA, CDR2 FQGNSA. The CDR3 covers 17 residues. The CDR3 here is CASSLAPSGGPLNEQFF. CDR3 DNA sequence: TGTGCCAGCAGCTTAGCCCCTAGCGGGGGGCCCCTCAATGAGCAGTTCTTC.

This clonotype was observed many times. This rearrangement joins TRBV7-2 to TRBJ2-1, with D perhaps TRBD2 (6 bases). CDR1 is SGHTA and CDR2 is FQGNSA in the germline V gene. The CDR3 consists of 17 residues. V dropped 5 bases and J dropped 2 bases, with 19 bases sitting between them. This CDR3 reads CASSATIQGGPYNEQFF. The CDR3 DNA sequence: TGTGCCAGCAGCGCAACGATTCAGGGAGGCCCCTACAATGAGCAGTTCTTC.

Details on this clonotype: This could be a read error, since a much larger clone is one nucleotide away. Given the absence of the conserved phenylalanine or tryptophan at the CDR3 end, a read error is likely. The rearrangement uses TRBV28 and TRBJ2-7; 7 bases align to TRBD1. The junction had 5 bases not matched to a gene; V was cut back by 5 bases and J by 1 base. Germline V gene lookup returns CDR1 MDHEN and CDR2 SYDVKM. The CDR3 is made up of 14 amino acids. The CDR3 DNA is TGTGCCAGCAGTGACAGGGTCTCATCCTACGAGCAGTACTCC. Its translation: CASSDRVSSYEQYS.

The genes are TRBV3-1 and TRBJ1-1; D is undetermined. The CDR3 is 15 residues long. Trimming took 0 bases from V and 4 from J, leaving 12 bases between them. Germline CDR1 is LGHDT and CDR2 is YNNKEL (reference sequence). Here the CDR3 reads CASSQDGQLLTEAFF. The CDR3 coding sequence is TGTGCCAGCAGCCAAGATGGGCAGCTCCTCACTGAAGCTTTCTTT.

This clonotype was seen ten or more times. The rearrangement joins TRBV11-2 to TRBJ1-2; the match to TRBD1 covers 7 bases. The V gene end was trimmed by 5 bases and the J gene end by 7 bases; junction bases not matched to a gene: 7. CDR3 length: 13 amino acids. The germline CDR1 and CDR2 sequences are SGHAT and FQNNGV. In DNA, the CDR3 is TGTGCCAGCAGCCAGACAGGGAAGGTTGGCTACACCTTC. Translated, it gives CASSQTGKVGYTF.

This sequence joins TRBV11-2 and TRBJ2-7; 7 nucleotides match TRBD2. Germline loops: CDR1 SGHAT, CDR2 FQNNGV. With 0 bases clipped from V and 10 bases from J, the junction kept 6 bases outside the gene matches. This CDR3 region has 13 residues. CDR3 sequence reads: CASSLDERGTQYF. CDR3 DNA sequence: TGTGCCAGCAGCTTAGATGAGCGGGGAACCCAGTACTTC. The variable domain in full, with the rest retrieved from reference TRBV11-2 and TRBJ2-7, is EAGVAQSPRYKIIEKRQSVAFWCNPISGHATLYWYQQILGQGPKLLIQFQNNGVVDDSQLPKDRFSAERLKGVDSTLKIQPAKLEDSAVYLCASSLDERGTQYFGPGTRLTVT.

The rearrangement uses TRBV12-5 and TRBJ2-7; TRBD1 aligns across 7 bases. The CDR3 extends over 13 amino acids. Trimming took 1 base from V and 3 from J; bases not matched to a gene: 0. CDR1 is LGHNT, CDR2 FRNRAP, per germline. CDR3 sequence reads: CASGLDRGYEQYF. The CDR3 bases are TGTGCTAGTGGTTTGGACAGGGGCTACGAGCAGTACTTC.

This clonotype was recorded at least ten times. J is TRBJ1-2 and V is TRBV29-1; a possible D gene is TRBD1 (5 bases). CDR1 is SQVTM, CDR2 ANQGSEA, per germline. CDR3 size: 13 residues. V lost 6 bases to trimming and J lost 6 bases, with 17 bases between them. In DNA, the CDR3 is TGCAGCGTCGAAAACCCAGGGATAGATGGCTACACCTTC. As protein: CSVENPGIDGYTF. Full variable domain (remainder filled in from reference TRBV29-1 and TRBJ1-2): SAVISQKPSRDICQRGTSLTIQCQVDSQVTMMFWYRQQPGQSLTLIATANQGSEATYESGFVIDKFPISRPNLTFSTLTVSNMSPEDSSIYLCSVENPGIDGYTFGSGTRLTVV.

This clonotype occurred a few times. The V call is TRBV29-1, the J call TRBJ2-5; D gene ambiguous. The CDR3 extends over 12 amino acids. Germline V gives CDR1 SQVTM, CDR2 ANQGSEA. Deletions cut 6 bases from V and 4 bases from J, with 12 bases between. The CDR3 region has the DNA TGCAGCGTCGTAGGGAAAGGAGAGACCCAGTACTTC. Residues: CSVVGKGETQYF.

This clonotype occurred many times. The chain is built from TRBV11-2 and TRBJ2-5; D ambiguous. The V gene lost 4 bases and the J gene lost 5 bases, with 8 bases spanning the gap. Per the germline V gene, CDR1 is SGHAT and CDR2 is FQNNGV. This CDR3 is built from 12 residues. CDR3 bases: TGTGCCAGCAGCTCTAGAGTGGAGACCCAGTACTTC. The encoded protein is CASSSRVETQYF.

Many counts were recorded for this clonotype. The chain recombines TRBV7-8 with TRBJ2-7; D is unclear. The germline gives CDR1 SGHVS, CDR2 FQNEAQ. Trimming shortened V by 2 bases and J by 3 bases, and 11 bases separated the two germline ends. The CDR3 spans 14 residues. CDR3 protein: CASSLPGLDYEQYF. The CDR3 DNA reads as TGTGCCAGCAGCTTACCGGGTTTGGACTACGAGCAGTACTTC.

The sample holds many counts of this clonotype. The gene calls are TRBV7-2 and TRBJ1-5; 9 nucleotides match TRBD1. Germline V gives CDR1 SGHTA, CDR2 FQGNSA. The CDR3 is made up of 15 amino acids. The V segment lost 4 bases and the J segment 4 bases; nucleotides outside the gene matches: 5. In DNA form, the CDR3 reads TGTGCCAGCAGCTCACTAGGGACAGGGAATCAGCCCCAGCATTTT. As protein: CASSSLGTGNQPQHF.

This clonotype has ten or more counts. The chain is built from TRBV6-1 and TRBJ2-3; TRBD1 or TRBD2 may be the D gene (6 bases each). The CDR3 loop spans 14 amino acids. From germline, CDR1 is MNHNS and CDR2 SASEGT. The V end lost 4 bases, the J end lost 14 bases, and 22 bases lay between the germline ends. This CDR3 is CASSGVDRHRRGYF. In DNA, the CDR3 is TGTGCCAGCAGTGGGGTCGACAGGCACCGGAGGGGGTATTTT.